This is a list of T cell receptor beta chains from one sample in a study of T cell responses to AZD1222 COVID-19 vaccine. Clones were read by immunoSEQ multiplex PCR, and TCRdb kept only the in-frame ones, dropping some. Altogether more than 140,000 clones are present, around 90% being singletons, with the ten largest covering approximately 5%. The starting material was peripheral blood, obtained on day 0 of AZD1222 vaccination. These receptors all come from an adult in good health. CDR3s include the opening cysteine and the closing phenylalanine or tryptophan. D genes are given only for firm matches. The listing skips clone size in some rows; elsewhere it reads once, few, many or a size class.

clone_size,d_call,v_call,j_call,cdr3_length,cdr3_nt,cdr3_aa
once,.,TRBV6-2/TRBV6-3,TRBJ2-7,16,TGTGCCAGCAGTTACTCGGCGAGGGAAGTCTCCTACGAGCAGTACTTC,CASSYSAREVSYEQYF
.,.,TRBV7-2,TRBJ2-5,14,TGTGCCAGCAGCCCCCAACGGAGTCGGGAGACCCAGTACTTC,CASSPQRSRETQYF
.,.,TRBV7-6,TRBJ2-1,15,TGTGCCAGCAGCATCGAACTAAGCTCCTACAATGAGCAGTTCTTC,CASSIELSSYNEQFF
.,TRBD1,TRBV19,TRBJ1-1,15,TGTGCCAGTAGTATTAATCCGGGACAGGTGCTTGAAGCTTTCTTT,CASSINPGQVLEAFF
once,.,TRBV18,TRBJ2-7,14,TGTGCCAGCTCACCGAGCCCAGCGAACAACGAGCAGTACTTC,CASSPSPANNEQYF
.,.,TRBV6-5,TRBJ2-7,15,TGTGCCAGCAGTTACGTCTCCACCAGCTCCTACGAGCAGTACTTC,CASSYVSTSSYEQYF
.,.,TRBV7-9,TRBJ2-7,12,TGTGCCAGCAGCCCCTCCGCGGAAAAGCAGTACTTC,CASSPSAEKQYF
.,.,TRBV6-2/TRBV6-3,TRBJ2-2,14,TGTGCCAGCAGTTACTCCGGCGTCACCGGGGAGCTGTTTTTT,CASSYSGVTGELFF
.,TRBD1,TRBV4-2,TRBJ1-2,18,TGTGCCAGCAGCCAAGCTAGAGTTACAGGGGGAAGGAACTATGGCTACACCTTC,CASSQARVTGGRNYGYTF
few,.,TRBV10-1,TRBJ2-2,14,TGCGCCAGCAGTTCTGTGACAGGCACCGGGGAGCTGTTTTTT,CASSSVTGTGELFF
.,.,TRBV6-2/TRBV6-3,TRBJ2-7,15,TGTGCCAGCAGTTACGACCGATCCCTTAGCTACGAGCAGTACTTC,CASSYDRSLSYEQYF
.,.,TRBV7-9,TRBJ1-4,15,TGTGCCAGCAGCTTAGCGATAGGGGTTAATGAAAAACTGTTTTTT,CASSLAIGVNEKLFF
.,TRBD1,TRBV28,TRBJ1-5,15,TGTGCCAGCAGCCCCAGTAGAGGGGGCTATCAGCCCCAGCATTTT,CASSPSRGGYQPQHF
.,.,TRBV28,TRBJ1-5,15,TGTGCCAGCAGTTCCACAGGGAAGGGCAATCAGCCCCAGCATTTT,CASSSTGKGNQPQHF
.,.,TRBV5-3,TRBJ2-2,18,TGTGCCAGAAGCTTCAAAGCGGATGGGCTATCGAACACCGGGGAGCTGTTTTTT,CARSFKADGLSNTGELFF
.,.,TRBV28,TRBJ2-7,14,TGTGCCAGCAGTCCTCCCCGGGACTTCGACGAGCAGTACTTC,CASSPPRDFDEQYF
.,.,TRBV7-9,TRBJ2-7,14,TGTGCCAGCAGCCCCGTGACACGGGGCCACGAGCAGTACTTC,CASSPVTRGHEQYF
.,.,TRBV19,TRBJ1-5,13,TGTGCCAGTAGTATGCTGAGTTATCAGCCCCAGCATTTT,CASSMLSYQPQHF
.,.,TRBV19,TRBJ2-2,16,TGTGCCAGCGGGCCAGACAGGTGGCGGAACACCGGGGAGCTGTTTTTT,CASGPDRWRNTGELFF
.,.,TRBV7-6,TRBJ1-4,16,TGTGCCAGCAGCTTAGCGCGCGCAATCCAAGGTGAAAAACTGTTTTTT,CASSLARAIQGEKLFF
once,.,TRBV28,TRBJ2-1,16,TGTGCCAGCAGTTTGCCCGACTCTTCTAGGAACAATGAGCAGTTCTTC,CASSLPDSSRNNEQFF
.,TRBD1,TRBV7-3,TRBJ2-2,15,TGTGCCAGCAGCCGACAGGGGGCGACCACCGGGGAGCTGTTTTTT,CASSRQGATTGELFF
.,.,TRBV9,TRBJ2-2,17,TGTGCCAGCAGCGGAGGGGACTTTCGGGGGAACACCGGGGAGCTGTTTTTT,CASSGGDFRGNTGELFF
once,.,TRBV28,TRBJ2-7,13,TGTGCCAGCAGTTTGAGTGGTACCTACGAGCAGTACTTC,CASSLSGTYEQYF
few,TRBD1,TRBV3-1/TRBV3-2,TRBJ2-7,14,TGTGCCAGCAGCCAGGACAGGGGGCGACACGAGCAGTACTTC,CASSQDRGRHEQYF
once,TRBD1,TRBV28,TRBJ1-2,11,TGTGCCAGCAGATTCAACACGGGACAGATCTTC,CASRFNTGQIF
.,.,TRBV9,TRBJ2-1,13,TGTGCCAGCAGCGGAGGGGTAGCCGATGAGCAGTTCTTC,CASSGGVADEQFF
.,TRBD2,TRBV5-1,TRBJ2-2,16,TGCGCCAGCGAACCCCTAGCGGGAGGGAACACCGGGGAGCTGTTTTTT,CASEPLAGGNTGELFF
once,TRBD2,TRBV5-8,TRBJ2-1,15,TGTGCCAGCAGCTGGGCGACTAGCGGCTACAATGAGCAGTTCTTC,CASSWATSGYNEQFF
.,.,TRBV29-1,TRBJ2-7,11,TGCAGCGTTGCCAGGTCCTACGAGCAGTACTTC,CSVARSYEQYF
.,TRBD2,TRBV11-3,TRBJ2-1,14,TGTGCCAGCAGCCCCCCGGGACTAAACAATGAGCAGTTCTTC,CASSPPGLNNEQFF
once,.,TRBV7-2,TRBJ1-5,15,TGTGCCAGCAGCTTAGGTCTCAGTAGGAATCAGCCCCAGCATTTT,CASSLGLSRNQPQHF
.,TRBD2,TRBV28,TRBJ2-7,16,TGTGCCAGCAGTGGACCTAGCGGGAGGAGCTCCTACGAGCAGTACTTC,CASSGPSGRSSYEQYF
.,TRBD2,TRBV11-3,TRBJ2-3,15,TGTGCCAGCAGCTTTGGAGCGGGAGGGCCAGATACGCAGTATTTT,CASSFGAGGPDTQYF
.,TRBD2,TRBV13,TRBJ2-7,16,TGTGCCAGCAGCTTAAGACTAGCGGGAGGATTATACGAGCAGTACTTC,CASSLRLAGGLYEQYF
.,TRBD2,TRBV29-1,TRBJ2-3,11,TGCAGCGAACTACTAGCGGGAACGCAGTATTTT,CSELLAGTQYF
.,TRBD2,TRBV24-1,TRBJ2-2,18,TGTGCCACCAGCCCCCCTAGCGGGAGTCTCGCGAACACCGGGGAGCTGTTTTTT,CATSPPSGSLANTGELFF
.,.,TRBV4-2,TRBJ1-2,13,TGTGCCAGCAGCCAAGCTGGGAACTATGGCTACACCTTC,CASSQAGNYGYTF
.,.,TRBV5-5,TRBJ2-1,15,TGTGCCAGCAGCCGAGACCCACTCAACTACAATGAGCAGTTCTTC,CASSRDPLNYNEQFF
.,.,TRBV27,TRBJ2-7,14,TGTGCCAGCAGTGTACAGGGAATAGGCCTCGAGCAGTACTTC,CASSVQGIGLEQYF
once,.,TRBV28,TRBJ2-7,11,TGTGCCAGCAAGGCATCTAGGGAGCAGTACTTC,CASKASREQYF
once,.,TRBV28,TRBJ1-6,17,TGTGCCAGCAGTTTCTCCGTGACCCAGGGTGGTTGGTCACCCCTCCACTTT,CASSFSVTQGGWSPLHF
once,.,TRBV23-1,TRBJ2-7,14,TGCGCCAGCAGTCAATCTACCAGGGGCCACGAGCAGTACTTC,CASSQSTRGHEQYF
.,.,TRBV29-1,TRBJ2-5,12,TGCAGCGCGGGGGCGGTTCAAGAGACCCAGTACTTC,CSAGAVQETQYF
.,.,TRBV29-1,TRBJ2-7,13,TGCAGCGTTTCCGATGACAGGACCTACGAGCAGTACTTC,CSVSDDRTYEQYF
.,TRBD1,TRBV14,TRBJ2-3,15,TGTGCCAGCAGCCATACCAGGGGGCTCGCAGATACGCAGTATTTT,CASSHTRGLADTQYF
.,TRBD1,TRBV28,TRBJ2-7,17,TGTGCCAGCAGTTCACTTTTCCAACCCGGGACAGCATACGAGCAGTACTTC,CASSSLFQPGTAYEQYF
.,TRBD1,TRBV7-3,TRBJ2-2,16,TGTGCCAGCAGCTCTCCCGCGACAGGGTCCCCCGGGGAGCTGTTTTTT,CASSSPATGSPGELFF
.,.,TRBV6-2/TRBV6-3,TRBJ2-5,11,TGTGCCAGCAGTTACGGTGGGACCCAGTACTTC,CASSYGGTQYF
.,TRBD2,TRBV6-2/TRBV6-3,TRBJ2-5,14,TGTGCCAGCACCCCGGGAGGGTACCGAGAGACCCAGTACTTC,CASTPGGYRETQYF
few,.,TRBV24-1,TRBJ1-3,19,TGTGCCACCAGTGATTTGTATGGGTCTGGGGCCAGCTCTGGAAACACCATATATTTT,CATSDLYGSGASSGNTIYF
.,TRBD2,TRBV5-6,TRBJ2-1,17,TGTGCCAGCAGCTTTTTAATAGCGGGATATAATAGGGATGAGCAGTTCTTC,CASSFLIAGYNRDEQFF
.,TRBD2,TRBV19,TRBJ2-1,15,TGTGCCAGTAGTATCTTTAGCGGGGACTACAATGAGCAGTTCTTC,CASSIFSGDYNEQFF
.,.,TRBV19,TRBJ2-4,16,TGTGCCAGTAGTTTGGGACGCGGCTTAGCCAAAAACATTCAGTACTTC,CASSLGRGLAKNIQYF